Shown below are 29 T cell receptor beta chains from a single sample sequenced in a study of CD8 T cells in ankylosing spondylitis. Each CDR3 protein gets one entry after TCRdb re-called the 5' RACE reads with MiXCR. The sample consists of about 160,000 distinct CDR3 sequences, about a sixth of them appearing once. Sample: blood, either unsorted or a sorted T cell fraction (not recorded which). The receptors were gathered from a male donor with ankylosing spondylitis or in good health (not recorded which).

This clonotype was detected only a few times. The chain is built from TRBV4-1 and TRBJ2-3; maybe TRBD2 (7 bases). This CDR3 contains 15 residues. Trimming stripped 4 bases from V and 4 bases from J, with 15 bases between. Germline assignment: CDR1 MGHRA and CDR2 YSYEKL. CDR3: CASSPHLGGPDTQYF. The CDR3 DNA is TGCGCCAGCAGCCCCCACCTGGGGGGGCCAGATACGCAGTATTTT.

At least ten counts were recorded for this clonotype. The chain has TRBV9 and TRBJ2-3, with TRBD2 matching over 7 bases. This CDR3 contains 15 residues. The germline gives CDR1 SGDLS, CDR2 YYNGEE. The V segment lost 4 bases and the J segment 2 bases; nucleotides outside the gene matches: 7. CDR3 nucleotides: TGTGCCAGCAGCTCTTCCGGGACTACCACAGATACGCAGTATTTT. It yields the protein CASSSSGTTTDTQYF.

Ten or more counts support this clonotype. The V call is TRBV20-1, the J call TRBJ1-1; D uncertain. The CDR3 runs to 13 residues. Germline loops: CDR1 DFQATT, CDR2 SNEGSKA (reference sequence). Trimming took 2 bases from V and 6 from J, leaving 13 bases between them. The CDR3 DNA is TGCAGTGCTAGAATGTCCAGCCGTCCTGAAGCTTTCTTT. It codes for CSARMSSRPEAFF.

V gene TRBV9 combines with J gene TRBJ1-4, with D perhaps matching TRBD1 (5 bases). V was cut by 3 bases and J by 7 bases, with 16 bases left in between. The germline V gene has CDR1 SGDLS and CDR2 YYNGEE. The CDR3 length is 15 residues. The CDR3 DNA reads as TGTGCCAGCAGCGGAGGGGTGTCAGGAGGTGAAAAACTGTTTTTT. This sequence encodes CASSGGVSGGEKLFF.

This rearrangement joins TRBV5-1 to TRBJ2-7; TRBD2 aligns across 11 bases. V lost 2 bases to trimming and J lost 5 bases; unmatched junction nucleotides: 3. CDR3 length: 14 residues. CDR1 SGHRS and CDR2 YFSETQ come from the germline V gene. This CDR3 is CASSLTSGSHEQYF. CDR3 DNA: TGCGCCAGCAGCTTAACTAGCGGGAGTCACGAGCAGTACTTC.

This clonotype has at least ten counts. In DNA form, the CDR3 reads TGCAGTGCTAGAGTTACAGGGACTAACTATGGCTACACCTTC. Residues: CSARVTGTNYGYTF. This rearrangement joins TRBV20-1 to TRBJ1-2, with a weak D call TRBD1 (6 bases). CDR1 DFQATT and CDR2 SNEGSKA come from the germline V gene (reference sequence). The V gene lost 1 base and the J gene lost 0 bases, with 9 bases spanning the gap. The CDR3 consists of 14 residues.

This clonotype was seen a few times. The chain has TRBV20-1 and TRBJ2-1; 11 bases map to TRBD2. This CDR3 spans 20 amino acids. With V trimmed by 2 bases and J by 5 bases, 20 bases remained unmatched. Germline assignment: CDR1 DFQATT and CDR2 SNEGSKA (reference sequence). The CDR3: CSARSPGTSFTSGSDNEQFF. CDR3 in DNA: TGCAGTGCTAGATCACCCGGGACATCCTTCACTAGCGGGAGTGACAATGAGCAGTTCTTC.

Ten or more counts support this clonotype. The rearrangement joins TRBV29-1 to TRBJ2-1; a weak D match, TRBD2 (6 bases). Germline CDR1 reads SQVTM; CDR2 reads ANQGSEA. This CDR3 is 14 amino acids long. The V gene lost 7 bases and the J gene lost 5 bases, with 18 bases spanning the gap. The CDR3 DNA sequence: TGCAGCGCCCGCCCCGGGACTCCGAACAATGAGCAGTTCTTC. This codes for CSARPGTPNNEQFF.

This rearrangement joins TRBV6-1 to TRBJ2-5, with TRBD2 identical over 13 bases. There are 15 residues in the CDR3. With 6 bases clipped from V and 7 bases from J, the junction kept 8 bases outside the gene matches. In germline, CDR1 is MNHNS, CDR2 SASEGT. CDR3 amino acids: CASSPGLAGKRTQYF. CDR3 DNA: TGTGCCAGCAGCCCGGGACTAGCGGGAAAGAGGACCCAGTACTTC.

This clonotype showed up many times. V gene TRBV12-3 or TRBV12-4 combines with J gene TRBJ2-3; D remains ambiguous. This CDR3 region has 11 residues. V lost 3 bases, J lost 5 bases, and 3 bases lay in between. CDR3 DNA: TGTGCCAGCAGTTTCTTAGATACGCAGTATTTT. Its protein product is CASSFLDTQYF.

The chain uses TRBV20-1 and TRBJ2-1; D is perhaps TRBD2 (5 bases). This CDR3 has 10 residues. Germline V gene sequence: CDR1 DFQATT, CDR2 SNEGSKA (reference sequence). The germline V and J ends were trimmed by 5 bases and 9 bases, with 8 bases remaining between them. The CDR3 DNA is TGCAGTGCTTACCGGGGTGAGCAGTTCTTC. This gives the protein CSAYRGEQFF.

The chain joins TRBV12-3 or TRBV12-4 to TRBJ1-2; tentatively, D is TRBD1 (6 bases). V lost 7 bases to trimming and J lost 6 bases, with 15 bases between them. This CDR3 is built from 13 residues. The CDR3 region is CASTPQGIDGYTF. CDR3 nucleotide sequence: TGTGCCAGCACCCCCCAGGGGATCGATGGCTACACCTTC.

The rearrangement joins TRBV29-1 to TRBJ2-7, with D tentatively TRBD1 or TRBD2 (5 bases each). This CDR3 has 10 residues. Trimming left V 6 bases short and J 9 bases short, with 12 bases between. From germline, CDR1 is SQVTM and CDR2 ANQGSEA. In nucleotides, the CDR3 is TGCAGCGTCGGGGACGACAGGCAGTACTTC. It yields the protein CSVGDDRQYF.

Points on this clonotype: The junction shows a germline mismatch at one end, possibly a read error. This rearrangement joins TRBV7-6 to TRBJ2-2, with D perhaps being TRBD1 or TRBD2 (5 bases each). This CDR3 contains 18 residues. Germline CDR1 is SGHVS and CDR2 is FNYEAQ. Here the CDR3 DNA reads TGTGCCAGCGGCTTAGAGTCGGGACGGAACCCTCGCACCGGGGAGCTGTTTTTT. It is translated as CASGLESGRNPRTGELFF.

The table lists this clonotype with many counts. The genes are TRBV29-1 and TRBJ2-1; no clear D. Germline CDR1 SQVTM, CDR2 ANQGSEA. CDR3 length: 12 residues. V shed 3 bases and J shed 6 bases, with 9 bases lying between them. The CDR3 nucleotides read TGCAGCGTTGACGATCGATCCAATGAGCAGTTCTTC. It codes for CSVDDRSNEQFF.

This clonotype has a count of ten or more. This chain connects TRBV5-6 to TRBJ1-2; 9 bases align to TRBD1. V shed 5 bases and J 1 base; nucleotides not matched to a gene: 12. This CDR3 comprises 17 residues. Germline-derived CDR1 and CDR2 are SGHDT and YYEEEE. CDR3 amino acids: CASRNYRGRIHNYGYTF. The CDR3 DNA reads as TGTGCCAGCAGAAATTACAGGGGGCGAATCCATAACTATGGCTACACCTTC.

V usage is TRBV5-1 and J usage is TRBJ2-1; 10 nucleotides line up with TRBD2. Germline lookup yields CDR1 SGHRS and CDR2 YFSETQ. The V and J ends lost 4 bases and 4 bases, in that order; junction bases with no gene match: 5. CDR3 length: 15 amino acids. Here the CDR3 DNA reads TGCGCCAGCAGCCAGCTAGCGGGAGCGTACAATGAGCAGTTCTTC. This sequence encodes CASSQLAGAYNEQFF.

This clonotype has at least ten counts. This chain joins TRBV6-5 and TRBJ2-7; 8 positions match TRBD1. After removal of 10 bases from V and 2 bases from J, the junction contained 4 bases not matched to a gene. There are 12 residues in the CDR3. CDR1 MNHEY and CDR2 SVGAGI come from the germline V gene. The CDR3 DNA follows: TGTGCCACGGGACAGGAACCCTACGAGCAGTACTTC. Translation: CATGQEPYEQYF.

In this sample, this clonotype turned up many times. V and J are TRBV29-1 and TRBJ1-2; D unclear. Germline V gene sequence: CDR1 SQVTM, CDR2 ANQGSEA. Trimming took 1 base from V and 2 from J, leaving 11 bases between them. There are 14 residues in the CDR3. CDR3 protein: CSVEARGYNYGYTF. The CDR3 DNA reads TGCAGCGTTGAAGCGCGGGGTTACAACTATGGCTACACCTTC.

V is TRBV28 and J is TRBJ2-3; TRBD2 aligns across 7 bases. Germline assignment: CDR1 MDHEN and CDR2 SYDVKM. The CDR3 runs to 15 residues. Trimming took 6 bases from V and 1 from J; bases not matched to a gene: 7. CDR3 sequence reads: CASRATSDRTDTQYF. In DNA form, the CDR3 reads TGTGCCAGCAGGGCCACTAGCGACCGCACAGATACGCAGTATTTT.

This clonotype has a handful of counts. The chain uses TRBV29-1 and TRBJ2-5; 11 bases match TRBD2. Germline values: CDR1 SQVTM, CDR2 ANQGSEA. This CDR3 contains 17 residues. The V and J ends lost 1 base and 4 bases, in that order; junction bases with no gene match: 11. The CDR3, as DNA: TGCAGCGTTGAAGGGGGAAGAACTAGCGGGAGCGGAGAGACCCAGTACTTC. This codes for CSVEGGRTSGSGETQYF. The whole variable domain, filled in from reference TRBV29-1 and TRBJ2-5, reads SAVISQKPSRDICQRGTSLTIQCQVDSQVTMMFWYRQQPGQSLTLIATANQGSEATYESGFVIDKFPISRPNLTFSTLTVSNMSPEDSSIYLCSVEGGRTSGSGETQYFGPGTRLLVL.

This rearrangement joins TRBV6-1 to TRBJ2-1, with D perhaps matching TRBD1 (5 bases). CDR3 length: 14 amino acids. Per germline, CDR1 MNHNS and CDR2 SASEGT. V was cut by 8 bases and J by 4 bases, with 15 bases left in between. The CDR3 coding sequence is TGTGCCAGCGGGTTTACAGGCTATTACAATGAGCAGTTCTTC. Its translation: CASGFTGYYNEQFF.

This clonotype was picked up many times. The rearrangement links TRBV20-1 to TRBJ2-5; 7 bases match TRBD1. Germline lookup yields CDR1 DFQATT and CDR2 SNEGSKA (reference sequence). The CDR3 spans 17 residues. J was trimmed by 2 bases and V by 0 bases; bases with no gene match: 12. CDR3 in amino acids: CSARDFKTGILQETQYF. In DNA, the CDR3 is TGCAGTGCTAGAGATTTCAAGACAGGGATCCTACAAGAGACCCAGTACTTC.

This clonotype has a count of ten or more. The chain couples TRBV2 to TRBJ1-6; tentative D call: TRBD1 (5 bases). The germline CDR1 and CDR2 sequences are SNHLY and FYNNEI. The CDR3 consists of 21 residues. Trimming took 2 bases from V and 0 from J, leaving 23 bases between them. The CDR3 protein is CASSERGYRMEMSSYNSPLHF. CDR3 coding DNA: TGTGCCAGCAGTGAACGGGGGTATCGGATGGAGATGAGCTCCTATAATTCACCCCTCCACTTT.

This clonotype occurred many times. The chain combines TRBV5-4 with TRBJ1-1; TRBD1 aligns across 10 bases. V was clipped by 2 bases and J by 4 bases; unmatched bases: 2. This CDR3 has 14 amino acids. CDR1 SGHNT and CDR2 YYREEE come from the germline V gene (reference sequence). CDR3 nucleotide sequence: TGTGCCAGCAGCTTATGGACAGGGGGCACTGAAGCTTTCTTT. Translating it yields CASSLWTGGTEAFF.

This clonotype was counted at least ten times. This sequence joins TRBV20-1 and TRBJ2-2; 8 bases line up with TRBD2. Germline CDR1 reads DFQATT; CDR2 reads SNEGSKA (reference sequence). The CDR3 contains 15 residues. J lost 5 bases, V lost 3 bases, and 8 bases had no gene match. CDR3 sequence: CSARRRLARTGELFF. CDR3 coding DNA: TGCAGTGCTAGGAGGAGACTAGCGCGGACCGGGGAGCTGTTTTTT.

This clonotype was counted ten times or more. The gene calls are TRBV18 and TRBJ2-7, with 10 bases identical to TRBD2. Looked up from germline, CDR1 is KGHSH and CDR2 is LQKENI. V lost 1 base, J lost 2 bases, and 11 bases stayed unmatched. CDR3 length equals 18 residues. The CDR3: CASSPRSPSGSEAYEQYF. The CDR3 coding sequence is TGTGCCAGCTCACCACGATCCCCTAGCGGGAGTGAAGCCTACGAGCAGTACTTC. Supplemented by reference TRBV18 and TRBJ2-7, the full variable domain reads NAGVMQNPRHLVRRRGQEARLRCSPMKGHSHVYWYRQLPEEGLKFMVYLQKENIIDESGMPKERFSAEFPKEGPSILRIQQVVRGDSAAYFCASSPRSPSGSEAYEQYFGPGTRLTVT.

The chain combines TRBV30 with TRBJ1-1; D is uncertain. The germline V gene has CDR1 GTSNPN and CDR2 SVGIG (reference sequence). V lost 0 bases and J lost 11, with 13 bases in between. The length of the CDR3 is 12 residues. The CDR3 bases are TGTGCCTGGAGTGTACCGTTGGCAAGGGCTTTCTTT. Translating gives CAWSVPLARAFF.

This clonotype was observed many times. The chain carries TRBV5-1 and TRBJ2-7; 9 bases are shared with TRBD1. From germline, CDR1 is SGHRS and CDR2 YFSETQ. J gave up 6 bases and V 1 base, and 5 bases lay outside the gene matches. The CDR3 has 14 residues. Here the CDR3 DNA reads TGCGCCAGCAGCTTGTTTGGGACAGGGAGCGAGCAGTACTTC. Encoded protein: CASSLFGTGSEQYF.